This T cell receptor (beta chain) derives from a study of cytomegalovirus exposure and HLA in healthy donors. Donors sampled were nominally healthy, though unrecorded immune exposures were likely. The PCR had 60 Vbeta and 13 Jbeta primers. Assay: immunoSEQ multiplex PCR; the TCRdb copy retains only in-frame clones and omits some. The repertoire holds 90,000 to 100,000 clones, with around three quarters as singletons. Sample: PBMCs. This TCR was sampled from a man aged 35 to 55 in good health and CMV-seronegative.

The DNA of the CDR3 is TGTGCCAGCAGTTACGGGACAGGGGCGCCCTACGAGCAGTACTTC. It codes for CASSYGTGAPYEQYF. The chain has TRBV6-6 and TRBJ2-7; 10 positions match TRBD1. The CDR3 contains 15 residues. The J segment lost 2 bases and the V segment lost 2 bases, leaving 3 bases of the junction unmatched. Per the germline V gene, CDR1 is MNHNY and CDR2 is SVGAGI (reference sequence).